This TCR beta chain was sequenced in a study of T cells after posttransplantation cyclophosphamide. TCRdb keeps only in-frame clones here, not all; method: immunoSEQ multiplex PCR. The top ten hold less than 30% of the sample, which has fewer than 10,000 clones, approximately 81% seen once. Study results and limitations: After PTCy, TRB diversity resembled that of CNI/methotrexate controls.

Comment on this clone: What it recognizes is unknown.

Treatment was busulfan-fludarabine conditioning, a marrow graft, and cyclophosphamide on days +3 and +4. The sample in question was PBMCs, obtained after allogeneic stem cell transplant with posttransplant cyclophosphamide. This receptor was obtained from a female patient in her forties who received an allogeneic stem cell transplant from an unrelated donor, was CMV-positive, and had no GVHD. Some of the T cells might come from the graft donor.

CDR3 residues: CASSLGTSGSTDTQYF. CDR3 DNA sequence: TGTGCCAGCAGCTTGGGGACTAGCGGGAGCACAGATACGCAGTATTTT. The gene calls are TRBV11-3 and TRBJ2-3; 12 bases line up with TRBD2. V shed 3 bases, J shed 0 bases, and the junction held 1 base outside the gene matches. Per the germline V gene, CDR1 is SGHNT and CDR2 is YENEEA. The CDR3 length is 16 residues.